This T cell receptor beta chain is drawn from a study of identifying expanded T cells in peripheral blood. Findings of the study overall: Across healthy donors, higher total template counts meant significantly greater approximately two-week count variance. Over about two and four weeks, about 16 and 20 clones changed, versus 1.2 between replicates.

Method: immunoSEQ multiplex PCR; TCRdb's copy keeps in-frame clones and lacks some. The data show over 100,000 clones, roughly 88% seen once. A remark on this clone: Its antigen is unidentified.

During the collection period, no donor immune events like infections were recorded. Germline V gives CDR1 SNHLY, CDR2 FYNNEI. Losses at the gene ends were 4 bases for V and 6 bases for J; bases not matched to a gene: 3. This CDR3 has 14 residues. Material for sequencing was blood. The chain recombines TRBV2 with TRBJ1-5; 10 bases agree with TRBD1. The receptor was derived from a person aged 18 to 75 in good health. CDR3: CASSGGDRGQPQHF. DNA for the CDR3: TGTGCCAGCAGTGGCGGGGACAGGGGTCAGCCCCAGCATTTT.